There are a few counts of the clone carrying this T cell receptor beta chain. The sample comes from a study of spatial heterogeneity in lung cancer. As to time point: blood at routine non-recurrence follow-up after resection. From germline, CDR1 is SQVTM and CDR2 ANQGSEA. This CDR3 comprises 13 residues. TCRdb re-analysed the 5' RACE reads in MiXCR, keeping a single row per CDR3 protein. This sample has 7,500 to 10,000 distinct CDR3 sequences; about 23% occur once, and the top ten carry about 4%. The clonotype originates from a female donor with early-stage non-small cell lung cancer. Specimen: PBMCs, collected at follow-up. The chain joins TRBV29-1 to TRBJ1-1, with a tentative D call TRBD1 (5 bases). The CDR3 reads CSAGRVQDTEAFF. The CDR3 nucleotides are TGCAGTGCCGGCAGGGTTCAGGACACTGAAGCTTTCTTT.